The 5 T cell receptor beta chains reported below all come from one sample, sequenced in a study of Tregs in tolerant kidney transplant recipients. Recipients received nonmyeloablative bone marrow transplants from related graft donors, with transient mixed chimerism. Some clones are missing from TCRdb's copy, which holds only in-frame ones; the method was immunoSEQ multiplex PCR. Of 90,000 or so clones in the sample, 80% to 95% were seen once. The sample consisted of CD4+ T cells from blood (PBMCs), taken 12 months after the transplant. The source is a human patient who received a combined kidney and bone marrow transplant. The T cells may come from the graft donor.

This clone occurred once. V usage is TRBV5-6 and J usage is TRBJ1-4; D is possibly TRBD1 (5 bases). Germline V gene data show CDR1 as SGHDT and CDR2 as YYEEEE. Trimming stripped 4 bases from V and 5 bases from J, with 12 bases between. The CDR3 extends over 14 amino acids. CDR3 DNA: TGTGCCAGCAGCCCCACAGGCCGGAATGAAAAACTGTTTTTT. It is translated as CASSPTGRNEKLFF.

V and J are TRBV5-1 and TRBJ2-1; 7 nucleotides align to TRBD1. The germline gives CDR1 SGHRS, CDR2 YFSETQ. V trimming: 1 base; J trimming: 9 bases; junction bases outside the gene matches: 7. The CDR3 length is 14 residues. The CDR3, as DNA: TGCGCCAGCAGCTTGAGGACAGGCAGTGGTGAGCAGTTCTTC. It specifies CASSLRTGSGEQFF.

The V and J genes are TRBV7-9 and TRBJ1-1, with unresolved D. Germline CDR1 reads SEHNR; CDR2 reads FQNEAQ (reference sequence). V was shortened by 5 bases and J by 7 bases, with 14 bases between the two germline ends. This CDR3 is built from 13 residues. CDR3 bases: TGTGCCAGCAGCCCACGAGGTTTTGGTGAAGCTTTCTTT. This sequence encodes CASSPRGFGEAFF. Variable domain in full (rest from reference TRBV7-9 and TRBJ1-1): DTGVSQNPRHKITKRGQNVTFRCDPISEHNRLYWYRQTLGQGPEFLTYFQNEAQLEKSRLLSDRFSAERPKGSFSTLEIQRTEQGDSAMYLCASSPRGFGEAFFGQGTRLTVV.

The rearrangement uses TRBV10-3 and TRBJ2-2; tentative D call: TRBD1 (5 bases). Germline CDR1 and CDR2: ENHRY and SYGVKD. CDR3 length equals 16 residues. V lost 6 bases to trimming and J lost 2 bases, with 16 bases between them. CDR3 in DNA: TGTGCCATCAGCCCGCGGCGGCAGGGTAACACCGGGGAGCTGTTTTTT. This translates into CAISPRRQGNTGELFF.

The J gene is TRBJ1-6, the V gene TRBV5-1; TRBD1 agrees at 8 bases. This CDR3 is 16 amino acids long. Per the germline V gene, CDR1 is SGHRS and CDR2 is YFSETQ. V lost 0 bases, J lost 7 bases, and 6 bases stayed unmatched. CDR3 bases: TGCGCCAGCAGCTTGGCGGCAGGGGGCGGAAATTCACCCCTCCACTTT. Its protein is CASSLAAGGGNSPLHF.